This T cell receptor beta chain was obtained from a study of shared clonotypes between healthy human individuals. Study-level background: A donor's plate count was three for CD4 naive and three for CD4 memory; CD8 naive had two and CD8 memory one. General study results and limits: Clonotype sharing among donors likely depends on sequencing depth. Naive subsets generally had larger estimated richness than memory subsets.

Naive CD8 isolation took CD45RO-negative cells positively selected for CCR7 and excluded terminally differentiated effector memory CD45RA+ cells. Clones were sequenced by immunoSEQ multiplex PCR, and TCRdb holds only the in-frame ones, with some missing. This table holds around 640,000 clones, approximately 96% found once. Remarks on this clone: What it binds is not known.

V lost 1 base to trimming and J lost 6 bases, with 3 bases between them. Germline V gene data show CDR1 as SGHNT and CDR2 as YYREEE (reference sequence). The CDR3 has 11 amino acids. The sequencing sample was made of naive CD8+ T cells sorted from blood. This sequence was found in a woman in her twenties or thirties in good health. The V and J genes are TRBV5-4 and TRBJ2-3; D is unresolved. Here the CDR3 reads CASSLFDTQYF. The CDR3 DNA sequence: TGTGCCAGCAGCTTGTTCGATACGCAGTATTTT.